Listed here are 17 T cell receptor beta chains from one sample, sequenced in a study of blood T cell repertoires in COVID-19. Repertoires were generated with immunoSEQ multiplex PCR, while TCRdb's copy carries only in-frame clones and drops some. Of 25,000 to 30,000 clones in the sample, roughly 80% were seen once. The sample comprised peripheral blood. The receptor source for this set is a woman aged 55-70 years with acute or convalescent COVID-19.

This chain links TRBV29-1 with TRBJ1-5, with 8 bases that match TRBD1. Germline V gene lookup returns CDR1 SQVTM and CDR2 ANQGSEA. The CDR3 runs to 18 residues. V was pared by 5 bases and J by 1 base, with 16 bases of the junction left unmatched. CDR3 loop: CSVSLPGTGVGSNQPQHF. The CDR3 nucleotides read TGCAGCGTTTCCCTGCCCGGGACAGGCGTCGGGAGCAATCAGCCCCAGCATTTT.

The chain links TRBV6-2 or TRBV6-3 to TRBJ1-2; D uncertain. There are 12 residues in the CDR3. The germline V gene encodes CDR1 MNHEY and CDR2 SVGEGT. Trimming left V 2 bases short and J 4 bases short, with 5 bases between. CDR3 DNA: TGTGCCAGCAGTTACAAGCTCTATGGCTACACCTTC. This translates into CASSYKLYGYTF.

V usage is TRBV5-1 and J usage is TRBJ2-3, with 11 nucleotides matching TRBD2. Germline assignment: CDR1 SGHRS and CDR2 YFSETQ. The CDR3 loop spans 16 amino acids. V gave up 4 bases and J gave up 3 bases; unmatched junction bases: 7. The CDR3 region has the DNA TGCGCCAGCAGCGCGGGACTAGCGGTATATACAGATACGCAGTATTTT. Amino acids: CASSAGLAVYTDTQYF.

The chain carries TRBV7-3 and TRBJ2-1; 9 nucleotides match TRBD2. The V and J ends lost 6 bases and 3 bases, in that order; junction bases with no gene match: 6. Germline V gene data show CDR1 as SGHTA and CDR2 as FQGTGA. There are 15 residues in the CDR3. This CDR3 reads CASSLSGGVYNEQFF. The CDR3, as DNA: TGTGCCAGCAGTCTTAGCGGGGGCGTCTACAATGAGCAGTTCTTC.

This rearrangement joins TRBV28 to TRBJ1-5, with TRBD1 as a possible D gene (5 bases). This CDR3 spans 16 amino acids. Trimming removed 4 bases from V and 6 bases from J, with 19 bases in between. CDR1 and CDR2 from the germline V gene are MDHEN and SYDVKM. The CDR3 loop is CASSWQGGQAVQPQHF. The DNA for the CDR3 is TGTGCCAGCAGTTGGCAGGGTGGTCAGGCCGTTCAGCCCCAGCATTTT.

This clone was counted a single time. J is TRBJ1-1 and V is TRBV11-2; 8 bases match TRBD1. The germline CDR1 and CDR2 sequences are SGHAT and FQNNGV. The CDR3 contains 16 residues. Germline trimming cut 1 base from V and 6 bases from J; bases unmatched to any gene: 10. The CDR3: CASSLVHRGWTSEAFF. CDR3 in DNA: TGTGCCAGCAGCTTAGTACACAGGGGGTGGACCTCTGAAGCTTTCTTT.

The chain links TRBV6-5 to TRBJ2-1; TRBD2 matches 8 bases. After removal of 10 bases from V and 4 bases from J, the junction contained 12 bases not matched to a gene. This CDR3 spans 15 amino acids. The germline V gene encodes CDR1 MNHEY and CDR2 SVGAGI. The CDR3 DNA reads as TGTGCCACCCTACAGAGTGGCGGGGGGTACAATGAGCAGTTCTTC. Protein sequence: CATLQSGGGYNEQFF.

This clone was detected once. The chain couples TRBV28 to TRBJ2-3; weak D call: TRBD2 (6 bases). The CDR3 is made up of 12 amino acids. V was shortened by 1 base and J by 8 bases, with 7 bases between the two germline ends. Germline lookup yields CDR1 MDHEN and CDR2 SYDVKM. This CDR3 reads CASSLFGGTQYF. The CDR3 coding sequence is TGTGCCAGCAGTTTATTCGGGGGTACGCAGTATTTT.

The chain employs TRBV2 and TRBJ1-2; 9 nucleotides agree with TRBD1. CDR3 length: 14 amino acids. Trimming at V came to 6 bases and at J to 4 bases, leaving 6 bases not matched to a gene. CDR1 and CDR2 (germline): SNHLY, FYNNEI. This chain's CDR3 is CASRREDRGYGYTF. DNA of the CDR3: TGTGCCAGCAGGCGGGAGGACAGGGGCTATGGCTACACCTTC.

The sample holds many counts of this clone. CDR3 residues: CATAGSRGLNQPQHF. The CDR3 DNA follows: TGTGCCACGGCCGGGAGCAGGGGGCTTAATCAGCCCCAGCATTTT. This chain uses TRBV15 with TRBJ1-5, with 8 nucleotides matching TRBD1. There are 15 residues in the CDR3. The V gene end was trimmed by 9 bases and the J gene end by 4 bases; junction bases not matched to a gene: 11. Germline CDR1 and CDR2: LNHNV and YYDKDF (reference sequence).

This chain uses TRBV28 with TRBJ2-6; 8 bases line up with TRBD1. The CDR3 is 16 residues long. V gave up 9 bases and J gave up 0 bases; unmatched junction bases: 7. Germline CDR1 and CDR2: MDHEN and SYDVKM. The CDR3 DNA reads TGTGCCAGTGGTAGACAGGGGCCCTCTGGGGCCAACGTCCTGACTTTC. Protein product: CASGRQGPSGANVLTF.

This clone was picked up a small number of times. The chain joins TRBV19 to TRBJ1-1, with D perhaps TRBD1 (5 bases). Trimming pared 6 bases from V and 2 bases from J, leaving 16 bases between. Per the germline V gene, CDR1 is LNHDA and CDR2 is SQIVND (reference sequence). The CDR3 runs to 15 residues. Written as DNA, the CDR3 is TGTGCCAGTAGGGTGGTTGTGACAGCAAACACTGAAGCTTTCTTT. Translated: CASRVVVTANTEAFF.

This chain connects TRBV6-2 or TRBV6-3 to TRBJ1-2, with D hard to call. Germline CDR1 is MNHEY and CDR2 is SVGEGT. V dropped 4 bases and J dropped 10 bases, with 10 bases sitting between them. The CDR3 is 11 amino acids. The CDR3 protein is CASSSQVSYTF. CDR3 nucleotide sequence: TGTGCCAGCAGTTCCCAGGTCTCCTACACCTTC.

The chain has TRBV11-3 and TRBJ1-1; the match to TRBD1 covers 7 bases. The CDR3 covers 14 residues. V lost 3 bases to trimming and J lost 7 bases; unmatched junction nucleotides: 8. Germline loops: CDR1 SGHNT, CDR2 YENEEA. The DNA for the CDR3 is TGTGCCAGCAGCTTTATTGACAGGGCGCGTGAAGCTTTCTTT. This translates into CASSFIDRAREAFF.

This clone qualifies as medium-sized (0.01 to 0.1%). V gene TRBV7-9 combines with J gene TRBJ1-1; 10 bases are a match to TRBD1. V dropped 5 bases and J dropped 0; count of bases not matched to a gene: 9. Per the germline V gene, CDR1 is SEHNR and CDR2 is FQNEAQ (reference sequence). The CDR3 has 17 amino acids. DNA for the CDR3: TGTGCCAGCAGCGCCCCCCCCGGGACAGGGGTGAACACTGAAGCTTTCTTT. Protein: CASSAPPGTGVNTEAFF.

CDR3 sequence reads: CATSDERTGLSSYNEQFF. Here the CDR3 DNA reads TGTGCCACCAGTGATGAACGGACAGGGCTGAGCTCCTACAATGAGCAGTTCTTC. V gene TRBV24-1 combines with J gene TRBJ2-1; 8 bases match TRBD1. The CDR3 sequence is 18 residues long. CDR1 and CDR2 from the germline V gene are KGHDR and SFDVKD. V gave up 3 bases and J gave up 0 bases; unmatched junction bases: 9.

Only one count was recorded for this clone. V gene TRBV25-1 combines with J gene TRBJ1-1, with unresolved D. This CDR3 comprises 14 residues. Germline assignment: CDR1 MGHDK and CDR2 SYGVNS. V was trimmed by 4 bases and J by 3 bases, leaving 12 bases between them. CDR3: CASSAGGLDTEAFF. The CDR3 nucleotides are TGTGCCAGCAGTGCCGGAGGGTTGGACACTGAAGCTTTCTTT.